This TCR beta chain came from a study of PD-1 blockade in classical Hodgkin lymphoma. Germline loops: CDR1 LNHDA, CDR2 SQIVND (reference sequence). CDR3 size: 14 residues. V lost 5 bases and J 5 bases, leaving 15 bases between the germline ends. Time point in this sample: cycle 4 day 1 (C4D1), after less than 7 weeks of nivolumab. Each patient's relapse followed autologous stem cell transplantation, and brentuximab vedotin exposure varied. The assay was immunoSEQ multiplex PCR, and TCRdb's table has in-frame clones only and misses some. There are some 58,000 clones in the sample; 91% occur only once, and 9% to 12% lies in the top ten.

This specimen was peripheral blood mononuclear cells (PBMCs), taken before the fourth cycle of nivolumab. This sequence was found in a human donor with classical Hodgkin lymphoma. This chain links TRBV19 with TRBJ1-1; D call uncertain. The CDR3 nucleotides are TGTGCCAGTAGTCCGGGATCGGCGATGACTGAAGCTTTCTTT. This encodes CASSPGSAMTEAFF.